This T cell receptor beta chain was captured by sequencing in a study of shared clonotypes between healthy human individuals. Study as a whole: Samples came from a couple of female and a few male donors aged 18 to 49. Whole-study results and caveats: Non-shared clonotypes had lower generation probabilities than clonotypes shared by all four sorted-subset donors.

Sequencing used immunoSEQ multiplex PCR; TCRdb keeps in-frame clones, though not all of them. The sample lists more than 2,000,000 clones, around 90% occurring once. All donors were Caucasian adults living in Nashville, Tennessee. As regards this clone: Its antigen remains unknown.

V was clipped by 5 bases and J by 9 bases; unmatched bases: 11. There are 14 residues in the CDR3. Per the germline V gene, CDR1 is SQVTM and CDR2 is ANQGSEA. The sample was naive CD4+ T cells sorted from blood. Documented subset: CD45RA+ positively selected. This receptor was obtained from a man younger than 30 in good health. The V call is TRBV29-1, the J call TRBJ2-1, with 9 bases matching TRBD2. CDR3 DNA sequence: TGCAGCGTTCAGGGGGGTAGCGGGAGTACTGAGCAGTTCTTC. Protein product: CSVQGGSGSTEQFF.